The rows below give T cell receptor beta chains drawn from one sample of a study of T cell responses to AZD1222 COVID-19 vaccine. Sequencing was performed with immunoSEQ multiplex PCR; in TCRdb, only in-frame clones are kept and a portion is missing. The sample has about 130,000 clones; around 90% are singletons. The sample here was peripheral blood, taken on day 0 of AZD1222 vaccination. These receptors were obtained from an adult in good health. The CDR3 runs from the conserved cysteine through the conserved F or W. D genes are given only for firm matches. Clone size appears in some rows only: once, few, many, or a class for an expanded clone.

j_call: TRBJ1-5; d_call: -; v_call: TRBV15; clone_size: -; cdr3_nt: TGTGCCACCAGCTTCCCCGAGAGAGGGCAGCCCCAGCATTTT; cdr3_aa: CATSFPERGQPQHF
j_call: TRBJ2-7; d_call: TRBD1; v_call: TRBV27; clone_size: -; cdr3_nt: TGTGCCAGCAGTTCGGACAGGGTCTACGAGCAGTACTTC; cdr3_aa: CASSSDRVYEQYF
j_call: TRBJ2-2; d_call: TRBD2; v_call: TRBV7-8; clone_size: -; cdr3_nt: TGTGCCAGCAGCTCAGCGGGGCTAGGGGAGCTGTTTTTT; cdr3_aa: CASSSAGLGELFF
j_call: TRBJ1-1; d_call: -; v_call: TRBV28; clone_size: -; cdr3_nt: TGTGCCAGCAGTTCGGGGGGGAGTGGGAACACTGAAGCTTTCTTT; cdr3_aa: CASSSGGSGNTEAFF
j_call: TRBJ2-7; d_call: -; v_call: TRBV2; clone_size: few; cdr3_nt: TGTGCCAGCAGTGCGGGACCGGGTCGAGCCTACGAGCAGTACTTC; cdr3_aa: CASSAGPGRAYEQYF
j_call: TRBJ1-1; d_call: TRBD1; v_call: TRBV27; clone_size: -; cdr3_nt: TGTGCCAGCAGTCCCACAGGGGGCCTTCGAGCTTTCTTT; cdr3_aa: CASSPTGGLRAFF
j_call: TRBJ1-5; d_call: -; v_call: TRBV5-6; clone_size: -; cdr3_nt: TGTGCCAGCAGCGCGACAGGCAATCAGCCCCAGCATTTT; cdr3_aa: CASSATGNQPQHF
j_call: TRBJ2-7; d_call: -; v_call: TRBV6-2/TRBV6-3; clone_size: -; cdr3_nt: TGTGCCAGCAGTACCCCTGGGACATCCGCAATCTACGAGCAGTACTTC; cdr3_aa: CASSTPGTSAIYEQYF
j_call: TRBJ1-6; d_call: -; v_call: TRBV6-2/TRBV6-3; clone_size: -; cdr3_nt: TGTGCCAGCAGTTACTCAGATAATTCACCCCTCCACTTT; cdr3_aa: CASSYSDNSPLHF
j_call: TRBJ1-2; d_call: -; v_call: TRBV7-9; clone_size: few; cdr3_nt: TGTGCCAGCAGCATGGAGGGACACCGGCGAGGCTACACCTTC; cdr3_aa: CASSMEGHRRGYTF
j_call: TRBJ2-7; d_call: TRBD2; v_call: TRBV2; clone_size: -; cdr3_nt: TGTGCCAGCAGAAGACTAGCGGGGAACTACGAGCAGTACTTC; cdr3_aa: CASRRLAGNYEQYF
j_call: TRBJ1-2; d_call: TRBD1; v_call: TRBV5-1; clone_size: -; cdr3_nt: TGCGCCAGCAGCCGCGACGGGGACAGGGGATATGGCTACACCTTC; cdr3_aa: CASSRDGDRGYGYTF
j_call: TRBJ1-1; d_call: -; v_call: TRBV7-2; clone_size: few; cdr3_nt: TGTGCCAGCAGCCCAACTTCGGTGAACACTGAAGCTTTCTTT; cdr3_aa: CASSPTSVNTEAFF
j_call: TRBJ1-1; d_call: -; v_call: TRBV5-5; clone_size: once; cdr3_nt: TGTGCCAGCAGCTTCGGTAGGCTGGACACTGAAGCTTTCTTT; cdr3_aa: CASSFGRLDTEAFF
j_call: TRBJ2-7; d_call: -; v_call: TRBV6-5; clone_size: -; cdr3_nt: TGTGCCAGCAGGAGACACAAGGGGTCCTACGAGCAGTACTTC; cdr3_aa: CASRRHKGSYEQYF
j_call: TRBJ2-3; d_call: -; v_call: TRBV9; clone_size: -; cdr3_nt: TGTGCCAGCAGCGTAGGAGGACGGAACCTAGATACGCAGTATTTT; cdr3_aa: CASSVGGRNLDTQYF
j_call: TRBJ2-2; d_call: -; v_call: TRBV5-1; clone_size: -; cdr3_nt: TGCGCCAGCAGCCAATATGACAGGTCCTCCGGGGAGCTGTTTTTT; cdr3_aa: CASSQYDRSSGELFF
j_call: TRBJ2-2; d_call: -; v_call: TRBV5-8; clone_size: -; cdr3_nt: TGTGCCAGCAGTAATCTGAGGGCCCAACACGGAGGGGAGCTGTTTTTT; cdr3_aa: CASSNLRAQHGGELFF
j_call: TRBJ1-1; d_call: -; v_call: TRBV10-3; clone_size: few; cdr3_nt: TGTGCCATCAGTGGGTCCGACAGGTGGAACCTGAACACTGAAGCTTTCTTT; cdr3_aa: CAISGSDRWNLNTEAFF
j_call: TRBJ1-2; d_call: -; v_call: TRBV30; clone_size: -; cdr3_nt: TGTGCCTGGAGGGACGGACTATTTTATGGCTACACCTTC; cdr3_aa: CAWRDGLFYGYTF
j_call: TRBJ2-3; d_call: -; v_call: TRBV6-5; clone_size: -; cdr3_nt: TGTGCCAGCAGAGCGGGCCACACAGATACGCAGTATTTT; cdr3_aa: CASRAGHTDTQYF
j_call: TRBJ2-3; d_call: -; v_call: TRBV28; clone_size: once; cdr3_nt: TGTGCCAGCATGAGGGGGGGCACAGATACGCAGTATTTT; cdr3_aa: CASMRGGTDTQYF
j_call: TRBJ1-3; d_call: -; v_call: TRBV3-1/TRBV3-2; clone_size: -; cdr3_nt: TGTGCCAGCAGCCCCACTGCCGGGGGAAACACCATATATTTT; cdr3_aa: CASSPTAGGNTIYF
j_call: TRBJ2-4; d_call: TRBD1; v_call: TRBV6-2/TRBV6-3; clone_size: -; cdr3_nt: TGTGCCAGCAGCGTTTTGGACAGGGCGCTTCGGAACATTCAGTACTTC; cdr3_aa: CASSVLDRALRNIQYF
j_call: TRBJ1-3; d_call: TRBD1; v_call: TRBV12-3/TRBV12-4; clone_size: few; cdr3_nt: TGTGCCAGCAACCCGGACAGGGGAAACACCATATATTTT; cdr3_aa: CASNPDRGNTIYF
j_call: TRBJ1-1; d_call: -; v_call: TRBV27; clone_size: few; cdr3_nt: TGTGCCAGCCCTGGGTCGAGGGTCAACACTGAAGCTTTCTTT; cdr3_aa: CASPGSRVNTEAFF
j_call: TRBJ1-3; d_call: -; v_call: TRBV3-1/TRBV3-2; clone_size: -; cdr3_nt: TGTGCCAGCAGCCACCCCGGGGACGGAAACACCATATATTTT; cdr3_aa: CASSHPGDGNTIYF
j_call: TRBJ2-1; d_call: -; v_call: TRBV5-8; clone_size: -; cdr3_nt: TGTGCCAGCAGTTCCAGACAGACCTCCTACAATGAGCAGTTCTTC; cdr3_aa: CASSSRQTSYNEQFF
j_call: TRBJ2-2; d_call: -; v_call: TRBV7-7; clone_size: -; cdr3_nt: TGTGCCAGCAGCCCCCACGAGGGTACCGGGGAGCTGTTTTTT; cdr3_aa: CASSPHEGTGELFF
j_call: TRBJ2-6; d_call: -; v_call: TRBV11-2; clone_size: -; cdr3_nt: TGTGCCAGCAGGGAAAGTGGGGCCAACGTCCTGACTTTC; cdr3_aa: CASRESGANVLTF
j_call: TRBJ1-1; d_call: -; v_call: TRBV5-6; clone_size: -; cdr3_nt: TGTGCCAGCAGCTTGGCCGGGGGGTTGAACACTGAAGCTTTCTTT; cdr3_aa: CASSLAGGLNTEAFF
j_call: TRBJ2-7; d_call: TRBD2; v_call: TRBV11-2; clone_size: -; cdr3_nt: TGTGCCAGCAGCCCAGCGGGGTACGAGCAGTACTTC; cdr3_aa: CASSPAGYEQYF
j_call: TRBJ1-3; d_call: -; v_call: TRBV19; clone_size: -; cdr3_nt: TGTGCCAGTACCGCGGTCCCTGGCGGAAACACCATATATTTT; cdr3_aa: CASTAVPGGNTIYF
j_call: TRBJ2-3; d_call: TRBD2; v_call: TRBV5-8; clone_size: -; cdr3_nt: TGTGCCAGCCGTGGCGGGGGGGCGTTTACAGATACGCAGTATTTT; cdr3_aa: CASRGGGAFTDTQYF
j_call: TRBJ1-6; d_call: -; v_call: TRBV7-9; clone_size: once; cdr3_nt: TGTGCCAGCAGCTTAGGGGCCTACTCCTATAATTCACCCCTCCACTTT; cdr3_aa: CASSLGAYSYNSPLHF
j_call: TRBJ1-2; d_call: -; v_call: TRBV12-5; clone_size: -; cdr3_nt: TGTGCTAGTGGTTTGGCACAGGGTGCGGTGGAAGGCTACACCTTC; cdr3_aa: CASGLAQGAVEGYTF
j_call: TRBJ1-2; d_call: -; v_call: TRBV30; clone_size: -; cdr3_nt: TGTGCTTACGGACTGAATTATGGCTACACCTTC; cdr3_aa: CAYGLNYGYTF
j_call: TRBJ2-7; d_call: -; v_call: TRBV25-1; clone_size: -; cdr3_nt: TGTGCCAGCAGTGAAGCCGAGGCCAGCGCTTCTTACGAGCAGTACTTC; cdr3_aa: CASSEAEASASYEQYF
j_call: TRBJ2-7; d_call: TRBD2; v_call: TRBV19; clone_size: -; cdr3_nt: TGTGCCAGTAGTATCGGCGGGGGGGCCCACGAGCAGTACTTC; cdr3_aa: CASSIGGGAHEQYF
j_call: TRBJ2-1; d_call: -; v_call: TRBV5-5; clone_size: -; cdr3_nt: TGTGCCAGCAGAAAACGTGGCGGGATCCCTGAGCAGTTCTTC; cdr3_aa: CASRKRGGIPEQFF
j_call: TRBJ2-4; d_call: -; v_call: TRBV7-9; clone_size: -; cdr3_nt: TGTGCCAGCAGCCCCACCACCGGGACCGCCCTCGCCAAAAACATTCAGTACTTC; cdr3_aa: CASSPTTGTALAKNIQYF
j_call: TRBJ1-3; d_call: -; v_call: TRBV7-2; clone_size: -; cdr3_nt: TGTGCCAGCGGCGGGACAACATTTGGAAACACCATATATTTT; cdr3_aa: CASGGTTFGNTIYF
j_call: TRBJ2-5; d_call: TRBD1; v_call: TRBV4-2; clone_size: -; cdr3_nt: TGTGCCAGCAGCCAAGGGCAGGGGGACCAAGAGACCCAGTACTTC; cdr3_aa: CASSQGQGDQETQYF
j_call: TRBJ1-1; d_call: -; v_call: TRBV9; clone_size: -; cdr3_nt: TGTGCCAGCAGCGGGAGGGGCAGCTTGAACACTGAAGCTTTCTTT; cdr3_aa: CASSGRGSLNTEAFF
j_call: TRBJ2-6; d_call: -; v_call: TRBV6-5; clone_size: -; cdr3_nt: TGTGCCAGCAGCCGGCTCTCTGGGGCCAACGTCCTGACTTTC; cdr3_aa: CASSRLSGANVLTF
j_call: TRBJ1-6; d_call: -; v_call: TRBV30; clone_size: -; cdr3_nt: TGTGCCTGGGACAGACGTAATTCACCCCTCCACTTT; cdr3_aa: CAWDRRNSPLHF
j_call: TRBJ2-2; d_call: -; v_call: TRBV29-1; clone_size: -; cdr3_nt: TGCAGCGTCGGAGGGGTCTACGCCACCGGGGAGCTGTTTTTT; cdr3_aa: CSVGGVYATGELFF
j_call: TRBJ1-5; d_call: -; v_call: TRBV5-8; clone_size: -; cdr3_nt: TGTGCCAGCAGCTTTGGGTTGGTCATGACTCAGCCCCAGCATTTT; cdr3_aa: CASSFGLVMTQPQHF
j_call: TRBJ1-3; d_call: TRBD1; v_call: TRBV19; clone_size: -; cdr3_nt: TGTGCCAGTAGTAGGACAGGTAGCACTGGAAACACCATATATTTT; cdr3_aa: CASSRTGSTGNTIYF
j_call: TRBJ1-5; d_call: TRBD1; v_call: TRBV15; clone_size: -; cdr3_nt: TGTGCCACCAGCACCAGAATCGACAGGGGTGATCAGCCCCAGCATTTT; cdr3_aa: CATSTRIDRGDQPQHF
j_call: TRBJ1-6; d_call: -; v_call: TRBV4-1; clone_size: -; cdr3_nt: TGCGCCAGCCGCAAACCGGGAGCTTATAATTCACCCCTCCACTTT; cdr3_aa: CASRKPGAYNSPLHF
j_call: TRBJ1-1; d_call: -; v_call: TRBV3-1/TRBV3-2; clone_size: -; cdr3_nt: TGTGCCAGCAGCGCCGGAGGGAGGGCTGAAGCTTTCTTT; cdr3_aa: CASSAGGRAEAFF
j_call: TRBJ1-2; d_call: TRBD1; v_call: TRBV5-4; clone_size: -; cdr3_nt: TGTGCCAGCAGCTGGAGACAGGGAGGCGGGGATGGCTACACCTTC; cdr3_aa: CASSWRQGGGDGYTF
j_call: TRBJ2-1; d_call: TRBD2; v_call: TRBV6-5; clone_size: -; cdr3_nt: TGTGCCAGCAGTTACTCGGCTAGCGGGGGCAATGAGCAGTTCTTC; cdr3_aa: CASSYSASGGNEQFF
j_call: TRBJ1-5; d_call: -; v_call: TRBV7-2; clone_size: -; cdr3_nt: TGTGCCAGCAGGAAGGTGGATGGCAATCAGCCCCAGCATTTT; cdr3_aa: CASRKVDGNQPQHF